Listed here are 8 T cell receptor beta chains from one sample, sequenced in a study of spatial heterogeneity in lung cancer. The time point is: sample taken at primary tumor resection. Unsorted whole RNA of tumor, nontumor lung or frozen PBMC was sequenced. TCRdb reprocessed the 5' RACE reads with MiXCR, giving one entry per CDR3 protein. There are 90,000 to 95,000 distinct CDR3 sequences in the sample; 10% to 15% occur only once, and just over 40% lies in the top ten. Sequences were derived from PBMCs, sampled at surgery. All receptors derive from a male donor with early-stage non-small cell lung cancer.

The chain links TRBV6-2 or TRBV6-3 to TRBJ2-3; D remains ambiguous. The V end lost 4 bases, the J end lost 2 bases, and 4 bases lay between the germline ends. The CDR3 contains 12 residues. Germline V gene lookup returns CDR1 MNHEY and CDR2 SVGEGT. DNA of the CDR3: TGTGCCAGCAGTTGGGCCACAGATACGCAGTATTTT. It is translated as CASSWATDTQYF.

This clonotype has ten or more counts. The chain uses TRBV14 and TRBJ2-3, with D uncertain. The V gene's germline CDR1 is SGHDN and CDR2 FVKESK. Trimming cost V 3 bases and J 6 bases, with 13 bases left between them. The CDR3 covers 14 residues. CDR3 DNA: TGTGCCAGCAGCCATCGCCGTTTGGCGGATACGCAGTATTTT. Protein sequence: CASSHRRLADTQYF.

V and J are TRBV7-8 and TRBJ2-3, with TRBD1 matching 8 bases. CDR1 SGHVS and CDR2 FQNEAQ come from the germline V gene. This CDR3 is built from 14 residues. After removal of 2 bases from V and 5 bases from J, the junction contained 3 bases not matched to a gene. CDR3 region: CASSLSRGQDTQYF. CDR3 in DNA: TGTGCCAGCAGCTTAAGCAGGGGGCAAGATACGCAGTATTTT.

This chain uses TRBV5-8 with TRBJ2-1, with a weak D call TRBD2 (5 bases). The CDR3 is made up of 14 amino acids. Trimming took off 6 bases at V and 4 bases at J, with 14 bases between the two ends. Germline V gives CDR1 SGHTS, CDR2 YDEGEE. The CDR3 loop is CASILGLAYNEQFF. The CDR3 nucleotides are TGTGCCAGCATCTTAGGTCTAGCTTACAATGAGCAGTTCTTC.

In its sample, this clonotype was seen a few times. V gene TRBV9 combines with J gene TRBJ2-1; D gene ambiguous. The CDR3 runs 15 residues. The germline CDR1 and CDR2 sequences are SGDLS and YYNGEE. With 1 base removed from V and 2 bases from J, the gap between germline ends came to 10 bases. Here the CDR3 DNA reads TGTGCCAGCAGCGTACTCGGTCGGACCTACAATGAGCAGTTCTTC. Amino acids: CASSVLGRTYNEQFF.

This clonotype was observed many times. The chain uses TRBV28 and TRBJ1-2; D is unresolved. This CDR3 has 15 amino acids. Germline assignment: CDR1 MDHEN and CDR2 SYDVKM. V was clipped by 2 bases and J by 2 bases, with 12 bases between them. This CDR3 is CASSLIEDRNYGYTF. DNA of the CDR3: TGTGCCAGCAGTTTAATTGAGGACCGAAACTATGGCTACACCTTC.

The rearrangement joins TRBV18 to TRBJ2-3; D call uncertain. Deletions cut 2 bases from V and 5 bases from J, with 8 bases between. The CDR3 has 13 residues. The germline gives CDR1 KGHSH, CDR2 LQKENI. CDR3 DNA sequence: TGTGCCAGCTCACCATCGCGGAGAGATACGCAGTATTTT. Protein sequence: CASSPSRRDTQYF.

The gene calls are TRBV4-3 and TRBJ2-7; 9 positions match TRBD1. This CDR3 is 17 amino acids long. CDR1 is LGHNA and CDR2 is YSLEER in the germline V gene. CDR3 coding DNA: TGCGCTTGCAGCCAAGGGATGGCGGGACAGGGATCCTACGAGCAGTACTTC. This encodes CACSQGMAGQGSYEQYF.